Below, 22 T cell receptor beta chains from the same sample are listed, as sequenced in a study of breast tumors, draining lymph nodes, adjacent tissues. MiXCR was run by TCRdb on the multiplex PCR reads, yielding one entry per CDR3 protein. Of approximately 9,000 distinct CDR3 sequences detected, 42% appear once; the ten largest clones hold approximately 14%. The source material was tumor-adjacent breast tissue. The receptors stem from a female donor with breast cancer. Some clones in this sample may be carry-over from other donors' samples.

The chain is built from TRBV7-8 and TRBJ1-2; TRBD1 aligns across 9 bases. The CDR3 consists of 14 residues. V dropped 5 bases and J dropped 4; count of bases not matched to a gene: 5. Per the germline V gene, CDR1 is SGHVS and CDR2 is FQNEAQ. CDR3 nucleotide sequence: TGTGCCAGCAGCGGACAGACAGGGGGCTATGGCTACACCTTC. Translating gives CASSGQTGGYGYTF.

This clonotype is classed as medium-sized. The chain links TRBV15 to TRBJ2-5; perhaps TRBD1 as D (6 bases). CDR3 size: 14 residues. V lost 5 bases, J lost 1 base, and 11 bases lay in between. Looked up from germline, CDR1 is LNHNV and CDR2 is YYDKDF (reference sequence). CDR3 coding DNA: TGTGCCACCAGCGACAGGCCCTTCCAAGAGACCCAGTACTTC. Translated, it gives CATSDRPFQETQYF.

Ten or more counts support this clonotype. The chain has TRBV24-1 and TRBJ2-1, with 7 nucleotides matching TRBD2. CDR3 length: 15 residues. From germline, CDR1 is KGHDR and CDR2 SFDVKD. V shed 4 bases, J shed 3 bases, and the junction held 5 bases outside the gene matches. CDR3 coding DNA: TGTGCCACCAGTGACTCCAGCGGGAACTACAATGAGCAGTTCTTC. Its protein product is CATSDSSGNYNEQFF.

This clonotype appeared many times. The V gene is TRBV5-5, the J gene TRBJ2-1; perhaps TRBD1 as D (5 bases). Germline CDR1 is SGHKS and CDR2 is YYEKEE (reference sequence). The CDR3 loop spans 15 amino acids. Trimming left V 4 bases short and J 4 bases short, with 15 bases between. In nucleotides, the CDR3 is TGTGCCAGCAGCCGTGGGGCTACTATTTACAATGAGCAGTTCTTC. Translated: CASSRGATIYNEQFF.

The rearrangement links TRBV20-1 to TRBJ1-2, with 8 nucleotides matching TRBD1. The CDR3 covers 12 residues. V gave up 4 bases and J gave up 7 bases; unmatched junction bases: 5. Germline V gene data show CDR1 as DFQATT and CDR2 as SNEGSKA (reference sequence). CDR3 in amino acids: CSATGGASGYTF. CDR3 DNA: TGCAGTGCTACAGGGGGCGCGAGTGGCTACACCTTC.

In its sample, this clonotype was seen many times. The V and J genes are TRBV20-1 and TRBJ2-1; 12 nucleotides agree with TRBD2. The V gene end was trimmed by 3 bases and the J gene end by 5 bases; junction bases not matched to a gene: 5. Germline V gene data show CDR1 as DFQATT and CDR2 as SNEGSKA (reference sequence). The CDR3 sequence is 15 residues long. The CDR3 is CSASSGTSGHNEQFF. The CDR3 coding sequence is TGCAGTGCTAGCAGCGGGACTAGCGGGCACAATGAGCAGTTCTTC.

The CDR3 loop reads CASSSSGGQRRTEAFF. CDR3 coding DNA: TGTGCCAGCAGTTCTAGCGGGGGACAACGGCGCACTGAAGCTTTCTTT. The rearrangement joins TRBV7-9 to TRBJ1-1; a possible D gene is TRBD1 (6 bases). Germline assignment: CDR1 SEHNR and CDR2 FQNEAQ (reference sequence). V was clipped by 6 bases and J by 4 bases, with 21 bases between them. CDR3 length: 16 residues.

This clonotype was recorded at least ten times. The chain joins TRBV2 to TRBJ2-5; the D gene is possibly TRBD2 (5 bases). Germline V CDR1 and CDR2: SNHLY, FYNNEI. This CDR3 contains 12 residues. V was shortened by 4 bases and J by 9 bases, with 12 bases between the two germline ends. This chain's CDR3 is CASSVDSVSQYF. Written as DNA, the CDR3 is TGTGCCAGCAGTGTTGATAGCGTATCCCAGTACTTC.

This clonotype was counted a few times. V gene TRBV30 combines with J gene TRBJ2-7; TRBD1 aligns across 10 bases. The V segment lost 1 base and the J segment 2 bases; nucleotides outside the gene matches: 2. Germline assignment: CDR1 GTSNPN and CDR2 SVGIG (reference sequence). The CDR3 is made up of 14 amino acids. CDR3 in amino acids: CAWSGGTGAYEQYF. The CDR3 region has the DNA TGTGCCTGGAGTGGAGGGACAGGGGCCTACGAGCAGTACTTC.

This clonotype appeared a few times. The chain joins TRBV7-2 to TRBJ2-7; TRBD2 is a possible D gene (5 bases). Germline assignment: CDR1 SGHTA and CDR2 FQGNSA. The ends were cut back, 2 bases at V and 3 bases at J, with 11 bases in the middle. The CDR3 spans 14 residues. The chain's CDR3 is CASSLNAGHYEQYF. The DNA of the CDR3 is TGTGCCAGCAGCTTAAATGCGGGCCACTACGAGCAGTACTTC.

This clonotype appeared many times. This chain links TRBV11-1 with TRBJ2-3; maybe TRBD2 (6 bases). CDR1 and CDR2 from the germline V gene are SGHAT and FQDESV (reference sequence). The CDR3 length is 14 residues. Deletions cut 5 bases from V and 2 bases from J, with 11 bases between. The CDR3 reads CASSQGGVTDTQYF. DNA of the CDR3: TGTGCCAGCAGCCAAGGCGGGGTCACAGATACGCAGTATTTT.

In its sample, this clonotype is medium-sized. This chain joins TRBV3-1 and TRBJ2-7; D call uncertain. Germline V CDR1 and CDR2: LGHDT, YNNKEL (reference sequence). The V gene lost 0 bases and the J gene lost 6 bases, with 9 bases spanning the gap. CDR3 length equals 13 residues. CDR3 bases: TGTGCCAGCAGCCAAGAAACTGATCGCGAGCAGTACTTC. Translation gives CASSQETDREQYF.

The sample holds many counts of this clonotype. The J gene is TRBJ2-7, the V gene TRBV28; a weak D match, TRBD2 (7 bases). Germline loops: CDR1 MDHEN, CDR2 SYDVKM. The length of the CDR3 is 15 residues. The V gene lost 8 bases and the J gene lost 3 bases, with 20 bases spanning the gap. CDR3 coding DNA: TGTGCCAGCTCCTGGGGAGGGGGTCCTAGCTACGAGCAGTACTTC. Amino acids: CASSWGGGPSYEQYF.

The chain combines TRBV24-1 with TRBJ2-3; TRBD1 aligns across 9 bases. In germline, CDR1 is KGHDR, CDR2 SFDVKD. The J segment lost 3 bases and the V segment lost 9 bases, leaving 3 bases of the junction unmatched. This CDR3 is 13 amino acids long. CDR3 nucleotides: TGTGCCACCGGGGACAGGGCAACAGATACGCAGTATTTT. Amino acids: CATGDRATDTQYF.

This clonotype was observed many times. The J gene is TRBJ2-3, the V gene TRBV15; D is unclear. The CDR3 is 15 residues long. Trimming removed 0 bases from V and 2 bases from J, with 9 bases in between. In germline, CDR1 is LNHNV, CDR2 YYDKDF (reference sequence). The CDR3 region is CATSRDLGHTDTQYF. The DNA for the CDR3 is TGTGCCACCAGCAGAGATCTGGGCCACACAGATACGCAGTATTTT.

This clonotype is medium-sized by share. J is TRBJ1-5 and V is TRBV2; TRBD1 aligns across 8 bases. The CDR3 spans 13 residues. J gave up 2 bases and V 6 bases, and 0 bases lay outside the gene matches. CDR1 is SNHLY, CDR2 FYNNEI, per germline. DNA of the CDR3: TGTGCCAGCAGCAGGGGGCGCAATCAGCCCCAGCATTTT. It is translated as CASSRGRNQPQHF.

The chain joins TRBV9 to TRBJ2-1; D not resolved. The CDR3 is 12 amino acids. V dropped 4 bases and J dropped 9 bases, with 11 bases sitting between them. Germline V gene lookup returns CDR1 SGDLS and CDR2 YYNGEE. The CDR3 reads CASSSFSGEQFF. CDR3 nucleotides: TGTGCCAGCAGCTCATTCTCCGGTGAGCAGTTCTTC. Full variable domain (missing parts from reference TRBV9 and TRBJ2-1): DSGVTQTPKHLITATGQRVTLRCSPRSGDLSVYWYQQSLDQGLQFLIQYYNGEERAKGNILERFSAQQFPDLHSELNLSSLELGDSALYFCASSSFSGEQFFGPGTRLTVL.

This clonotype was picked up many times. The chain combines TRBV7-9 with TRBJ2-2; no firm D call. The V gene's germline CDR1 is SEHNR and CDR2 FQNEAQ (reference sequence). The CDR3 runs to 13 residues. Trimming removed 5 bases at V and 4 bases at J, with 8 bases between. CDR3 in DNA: TGTGCCAGCAGCGGGGTATTCACCGGGGAGCTGTTTTTT. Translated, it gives CASSGVFTGELFF.

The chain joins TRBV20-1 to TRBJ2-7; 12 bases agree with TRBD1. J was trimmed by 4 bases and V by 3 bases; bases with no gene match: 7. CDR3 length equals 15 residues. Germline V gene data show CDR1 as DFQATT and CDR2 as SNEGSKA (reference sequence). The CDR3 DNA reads TGCAGTGCTAGGGGGCCGGGACAGGGGGCGTACGAGCAGTACTTC. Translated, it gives CSARGPGQGAYEQYF.

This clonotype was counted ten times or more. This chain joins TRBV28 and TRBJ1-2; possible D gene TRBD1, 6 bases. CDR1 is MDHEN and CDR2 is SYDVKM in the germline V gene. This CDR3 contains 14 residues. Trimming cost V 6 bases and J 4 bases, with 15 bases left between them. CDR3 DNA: TGTGCCAGCAGCCCGGGACATCGGACCTATGGCTACACCTTC. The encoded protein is CASSPGHRTYGYTF.

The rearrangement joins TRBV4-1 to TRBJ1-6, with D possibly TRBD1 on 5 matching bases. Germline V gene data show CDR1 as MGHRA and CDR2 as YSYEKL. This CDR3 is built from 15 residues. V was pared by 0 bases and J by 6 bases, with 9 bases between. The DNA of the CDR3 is TGCGCCAGCAGCCAAGATCCGGGGGGTAATTCACCCCTCCACTTT. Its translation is CASSQDPGGNSPLHF.

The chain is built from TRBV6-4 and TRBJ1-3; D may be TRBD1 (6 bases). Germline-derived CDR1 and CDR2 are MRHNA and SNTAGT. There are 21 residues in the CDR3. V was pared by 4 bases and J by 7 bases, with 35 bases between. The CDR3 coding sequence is TGTGCCAGCAGTGGCACCGACTTCCAGGACAGCAAACAGTTATGTAGGAACACCATATATTTT. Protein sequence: CASSGTDFQDSKQLCRNTIYF.